This paragraph covers one T cell receptor beta chain sequence. The specificity of this receptor is unknown. The input lacks base qualities; no much larger clone sits a single base away. These data originate in a study of vaccination and CD4 T cells after COVID-19 (dated 2022 in TCRdb). For the study in its entirety: SARS-CoV-2 positivity had been established in the convalescent patients by nasal swab PCR, and mild disease was recorded in several of these patients and severe disease in one. The convalescent cohort comprised six males and four females, including two Hispanic individuals, seven Caucasians, two Asians and one multiracial person. Participants received two doses of either the Pfizer-BioNTech BNT162b2 vaccine (n=8) or the Moderna mRNA-1273 vaccine (n=2). In 10 COVID-19 convalescent patients and a few infection-naive healthy vaccine recipients, researchers compared the spike-specific CD4+ TCR repertoire from before mRNA vaccination with the repertoire from after. Post-COVID blood samples from convalescent patients were collected a median of roughly 100 days after diagnosis, with a range of about 30 to 170 days. The time from the second vaccine dose to post-vaccine blood sampling had a median of approximately 72 days and ranged from about 14 to 241 days. For stimulating the cultures, overlapping spike peptide pools were used, derived from SARS-CoV-2 as well as from the common cold coronaviruses HCoV-NL63, HCoV-OC43 and HCoV-229E. Control cultures used a CEFX viral epitope pool as positive control, an HIV-1 Nef peptide pool as negative control, or no peptide. What the authors observed across the whole study: In convalescent patients, a median about 84% of post-vaccine SARS-CoV-2-reactive clones were detected only after vaccination, and vaccine-specific priming was suggested by this finding. The median count of SARS-CoV-2-reactive clonotypes went up from 20 to 25 after infection to 30 to 40 after vaccination, although the change was not significant. Of the vaccine-specific clones in convalescent patients, 304 of 307, or nearly all, reacted only to SARS-CoV-2 spike and did not cross-react with common cold coronaviruses. The study included relatively few convalescent patients and did not analyze early timepoints after natural infection.

The germline V gene yields KGHSH for CDR1 and LQKENI for CDR2. Measured from the cysteine to the phenylalanine, the CDR3 is 15 residues long. Of all the DNA, just the CDR3 is kept, 45 bases in frame from base 1. Trimmed from V: 5 bases; trimmed from J: 1 base; junction bases lacking a gene match: 5. The sample's treatment or condition label, decoded: roughly 10-day PBMC culture with coronavirus spike peptide pools or control peptides (ViraFEST assay). To expand antigen-specific T cells with peptide pools and then pick out the expanded clonotypes through TCR sequencing, the study relied on the ViraFEST assay. The convalescent patients' positive SARS-CoV-2 PCR tests fell between March and December 2020, which was before the Alpha, Beta and Delta variants emerged in the United States. Each well held some 2 million PBMCs cultured in IMDM containing approximately 5% human AB serum and approximately 9.8 IU/ml IL-2, with about 10 ug/ml peptide pools added. On days 3 and 7, half of the culture medium was replaced with fresh IL-2-containing medium. CD4+ T cells were isolated after approximately 10 days of culture through negative selection using the EasySep CD4+ T cell isolation kit. Ficoll-Paque Plus gradient centrifugation was used to isolate PBMCs from whole blood, and the isolated PBMCs were then either used fresh or cryopreserved at -140C. Each culture condition was generally run in triplicate wells.

The method behind the library was PCR. DNA from cultured CD4+ T cells was subjected to TCR sequencing with the Oncomine TCR Beta short-read assay at the Johns Hopkins FTIC core. Genomic DNA was extracted from the cultured CD4+ T cells with the QIAamp micro DNA kit. Oncomine TCR Beta libraries made from cultured CD4+ T cells were pooled using unique dual indexes and sequenced on an Illumina iSeq 100. The paper's data handling went like this. Non-productive sequences were filtered out, and CDR3s that did not start with C, did not end with F or W, or were shorter than 7 amino acids were discarded. Antigen-specific clonotypes were identified with the MANAFEST web application by comparing peptide-stimulated wells with reference and other culture wells. Positive clones required FDR below 0.05, an odds ratio above 5, and productive frequency above 0.1% in at least two of three replicate wells. A clonotype counted as cross-reactive if it showed significant expansion both in the SARS-CoV-2 spike wells and in at least one common cold coronavirus spike condition. Using R version 3.6.1, CDR3 homology was evaluated through Levenshtein distances (stringdist) along with unrooted phylogenetic trees (ape). TCRdb's own reprocessing of the public reads used fastp at Q25 and MiXCR and kept productive beta chains. For every CDR3 protein sequence, its rows merge into one entry that carries the most common genes and DNA. V and J calls and clone size were set by TCRdb, not the authors. This sample comprises approximately 14,000 distinct CDR3 sequences, around a quarter of them detected only once. The leading ten clones occupy just over 8% of the sample.

The sequenced sample was CD4+ T cells from blood, cultured in vitro. The receptor was derived from a human donor who had recovered from COVID-19. The chain employs TRBV18 and TRBJ2-7; 10 central bases correspond to TRBD2. CDR3 loop: CASSATSGASYEQYF. In nucleotide form, the sequence is TGTGCCAGCTCAGCTACTAGCGGGGCATCCTACGAGCAGTACTTC.